This TCR beta chain is drawn from a study of control samples from healthy donors and cancer patients. Profiling relied on immunoSEQ multiplex PCR, and the TCRdb table lists in-frame clones only, not all of them. Of fewer than 200,000 clones listed, roughly 95% are singletons. The sample consisted of blood. The receptor was isolated from a woman in her sixties in good health.

The DNA for the CDR3 is TGTGCCAGCAGCCAATCCACGGGACTTTTGGGCCTCTACACCTTC. This gives the protein CASSQSTGLLGLYTF. This chain connects TRBV3-1 (or the pseudogene TRBV3-2) to TRBJ1-2; D might be TRBD1 (5 bases). V shed 2 bases and J shed 10 bases, with 20 bases lying between them. In germline, CDR1 is LGHDT, CDR2 YNNKEL (reference sequence). The CDR3 spans 15 residues.